This T cell receptor (beta chain) was profiled in a study of T cells in women clearing cervical HPV infection. Across the study: Case blood drawn at lesion detection; control blood after infection cleared. The study, taken as a whole, reports: Richness differences could reflect unmeasured T-cell content per sample. Repertoire richness, not evenness, was significantly elevated in CIN3+ cases versus controls. Controls had more TRBV6-7 (approximately 0.16%) than cases (around 0.11%).

The assay was immunoSEQ multiplex PCR, and TCRdb's table has in-frame clones only and misses some. The table lists 25,000 to 35,000 clones. With 5 bases clipped from V and 10 bases from J, the junction kept 6 bases outside the gene matches. Germline CDR1 reads SNHLY; CDR2 reads FYNNEI. This CDR3 spans 14 amino acids. With respect to this clone: Its antigen remains unidentified. Read sequence stops 3 residues before the CDR3 end, and the germline J gene provides the missing end.

The sample was blood buffy coat. V usage is TRBV2 and J usage is TRBJ1-4; TRBD1 matches at 11 bases. The receptor was derived from a woman between 18 and 70 years old with a cervical HPV16 infection that either progressed to CIN3+ or cleared (not recorded which). The part of the CDR3 DNA that was read is TGTGCCAGCAGTAGGGACAGGGGGATCGGAAAA. It translates to CASSRDRGIGK. The entire CDR3 is CASSRDRGIGKLFF.